This T cell receptor beta chain was found in a study of graft-versus-host responses after intestinal transplantation. Points on this clone: Its specificity is not known.

Data came from immunoSEQ multiplex PCR; TCRdb stores just in-frame clones and leaves some out. This repertoire shows 85,000 to 90,000 clones, roughly four fifths found once; its top ten account for about 17%. Sequencing used unstimulated CD8+ T cells sorted from spleen or lymph node cells, obtained before intestinal transplant. This clonotype originated in a human donor who received an intestinal transplant.

CDR3 bases: TGTGCCAGCAGCGCCGGGACTAGAGGTCCCGAGCAGTACTTC. This encodes CASSAGTRGPEQYF. The rearrangement links TRBV9 to TRBJ2-7, with 8 bases lining up with TRBD2. Germline loops: CDR1 SGDLS, CDR2 YYNGEE. The CDR3 has 14 residues. V was pared by 3 bases and J by 6 bases, with 8 bases of the junction left unmatched.